Presented here are 8 T cell receptor beta chains from one specimen sequenced in a study of cytomegalovirus exposure and HLA in healthy donors. The study ran its PCR with 60 Vbeta and 13 Jbeta primers. TCRdb's copy holds only in-frame clones and misses some; the assay was immunoSEQ multiplex PCR. Of some 40,000 clones listed, 82% were seen once; the top ten hold 8% to 11%. The sample consisted of PBMCs. The receptors come from a woman younger than 35 in good health and CMV-seropositive.

The chain carries TRBV9 and TRBJ1-5, with 7 bases fitting TRBD1. The ends lost 0 bases at V and 7 bases at J; junction bases unmatched: 7. Germline assignment: CDR1 SGDLS and CDR2 YYNGEE. This CDR3 has 15 residues. This chain's CDR3 is CASSVGRGPEQPQHF. In nucleotides, the CDR3 is TGTGCCAGCAGCGTAGGTAGGGGGCCAGAACAGCCCCAGCATTTT.

This sequence joins TRBV6-1 and TRBJ2-7; maybe TRBD2 (5 bases). V lost 8 bases and J lost 2, with 19 bases in between. Per germline, CDR1 MNHNS and CDR2 SASEGT. The CDR3 consists of 15 residues. This CDR3 is CASLGLWSNPYEQYF. For the CDR3, the DNA is TGTGCCAGCCTCGGACTGTGGTCGAATCCCTACGAGCAGTACTTC.

This chain uses TRBV2 with TRBJ2-7, with D perhaps matching TRBD2 (5 bases). Germline loops: CDR1 SNHLY, CDR2 FYNNEI. The CDR3 is 13 amino acids. V was pared by 2 bases and J by 6 bases, with 11 bases between. The CDR3 DNA reads TGTGCCAGCAGTGAACGGAGAAGCGGCGAGCAGTACTTC. Translated: CASSERRSGEQYF.

The genes are TRBV5-1 and TRBJ2-7; D gene unclear. This CDR3 is built from 16 residues. V was shortened by 0 bases and J by 2 bases, with 15 bases between the two germline ends. Germline assignment: CDR1 SGHRS and CDR2 YFSETQ. The CDR3 region has the DNA TGCGCCAGCAGCTTGGCCAGTGGGCCCGATACCTACGAGCAGTACTTC. Residues: CASSLASGPDTYEQYF.

The V gene is TRBV5-1, the J gene TRBJ2-7; no clear D. Deletions cut 1 base from V and 2 bases from J, with 4 bases between. CDR1 is SGHRS and CDR2 is YFSETQ in the germline V gene. CDR3 size: 12 residues. DNA for the CDR3: TGCGCCAGCAGCTTGACAACCTACGAGCAGTACTTC. Protein sequence: CASSLTTYEQYF.

The rearrangement links TRBV2 to TRBJ1-5; TRBD1 matches at 7 bases. J lost 2 bases, V lost 4 bases, and 2 bases had no gene match. The length of the CDR3 is 14 residues. Germline V lookup: CDR1 SNHLY, CDR2 FYNNEI. CDR3 coding DNA: TGTGCCAGCAGTGGAGACAGGGGCAATCAGCCCCAGCATTTT. Protein product: CASSGDRGNQPQHF. Combining the CDR3 with reference TRBV2 and TRBJ1-5 gives the whole variable domain EPEVTQTPSHQVTQMGQEVILRCVPISNHLYFYWYRQILGQKVEFLVSFYNNEISEKSEIFDDQFSVERPDGSNFTLKIRSTKLEDSAMYFCASSGDRGNQPQHFGDGTRLSIL.

The gene calls are TRBV5-1 and TRBJ2-1; TRBD2 agrees at 13 bases. V dropped 5 bases and J dropped 6; count of bases not matched to a gene: 20. The CDR3 loop spans 20 amino acids. Germline V gives CDR1 SGHRS, CDR2 YFSETQ. In DNA form, the CDR3 reads TGCGCCAGCAGTTCTCCTCCGGGACTAGCGGGATCCGGTTCTGGCAATGAGCAGTTCTTC. Translated, it gives CASSSPPGLAGSGSGNEQFF.

The chain has TRBV11-2 and TRBJ2-7; D unresolved. V was cut by 5 bases and J by 0 bases, with 11 bases left in between. The germline V gene encodes CDR1 SGHAT and CDR2 FQNNGV. The CDR3 contains 14 residues. The CDR3 is CASSPGSNSYEQYF. In DNA, the CDR3 is TGTGCCAGCAGCCCAGGATCCAACTCCTACGAGCAGTACTTC.